The 14 T cell receptor beta chains below come from one sample, sequenced in a study of CD8 T cells in Susac syndrome (dated by TCRdb to the late 2010s). The method was the immunoSEQ multiplex PCR assay. RNA was extracted using the RNeasy kit, and about 0.45 to 1 ug of the RNA was reverse transcribed with random hexamers. TCRdb handled the public reads itself, with Q25 trimming in fastp and clone calling in MiXCR, and kept productive beta chains. Each CDR3 protein gets just one entry, which takes the most common genes and DNA from the rows behind it. This sample has about 250,000 distinct CDR3 sequences in its table, and roughly 95% of those were observed once. The ten largest clones take up about 0.071% of the sample. Sequencing used CD4+ T cells from PBMCs. These receptors originate from a human donor with multiple sclerosis.

The CDR3 reads CASSQDLGINSPLHF. CDR3 sequence (DNA): TGTGCCAGCAGCCAAGACCTGGGAATAAATTCACCCCTCCACTTT. The rearrangement joins TRBV3-1 to TRBJ1-6; no clear D. In germline, CDR1 is LGHDT, CDR2 YNNKEL (reference sequence). Trimming took off 0 bases at V and 7 bases at J, with 10 bases between the two ends. The CDR3 extends over 15 amino acids. The full variable domain, rest sourced from reference TRBV3-1 and TRBJ1-6, is DTAVSQTPKYLVTQMGNDKSIKCEQNLGHDTMYWYKQDSKKFLKIMFSYNNKELIINETVPNRFSPKSPDKAHLNLHINSLELGDSAVYFCASSQDLGINSPLHFGNGTRLTVT.

V is TRBV14 and J is TRBJ2-3, with D tentatively TRBD2 (6 bases). There are 15 residues in the CDR3. The germline gives CDR1 SGHDN, CDR2 FVKESK. The V end lost 4 bases, the J end lost 10 bases, and 21 bases lay between the germline ends. CDR3 coding DNA: TGTGCCAGCAGCCCACGGTTGGGCTTAGCGGCGGCGCAGTATTTT. Translating gives CASSPRLGLAAAQYF.

The chain is built from TRBV28 and TRBJ1-1; D unclear. Germline CDR1 reads MDHEN; CDR2 reads SYDVKM. The CDR3 totals 12 residues. V shed 3 bases and J shed 7 bases, with 9 bases lying between them. CDR3 sequence reads: CASSFGGFEAFF. In nucleotides, the CDR3 is TGTGCCAGCAGTTTCGGTGGATTTGAAGCTTTCTTT.

This clonotype was seen a single time. The chain uses TRBV5-4 and TRBJ1-1, with 8 bases aligning to TRBD1. V was pared by 4 bases and J by 3 bases, with 11 bases of the junction left unmatched. Germline V gives CDR1 SGHNT, CDR2 YYREEE (reference sequence). CDR3 length: 16 residues. The CDR3 DNA reads as TGTGCCAGCAGCCCGGCCAGGGGGCGCCGGGACACTGAAGCTTTCTTT. Amino acid sequence: CASSPARGRRDTEAFF.

The chain links TRBV20-1 to TRBJ2-5; 8 bases align to TRBD1. Germline CDR1 and CDR2: DFQATT and SNEGSKA (reference sequence). The CDR3 has 12 amino acids. After removal of 6 bases from V and 5 bases from J, the junction contained 5 bases not matched to a gene. The CDR3 DNA follows: TGCAGTGCCATCTACAGGGGGGAGACCCAGTACTTC. Translating it yields CSAIYRGETQYF.

This clonotype has a handful of counts. The rearrangement joins TRBV4-3 to TRBJ2-7; D remains unclear. The CDR3 has 14 residues. Germline V gene sequence: CDR1 LGHNA, CDR2 YSLEER. V was cut by 2 bases and J by 0 bases, with 8 bases left in between. The CDR3 DNA follows: TGCGCCAGCAGCCAACTAGTAGGCTCCTACGAGCAGTACGTC. Its protein is CASSQLVGSYEQYV.

V is TRBV27 and J is TRBJ2-6; tentatively, D is TRBD2 (5 bases). CDR1 and CDR2 (germline): MNHEY, SMNVEV (reference sequence). V shed 2 bases and J shed 0 bases, with 11 bases lying between them. This CDR3 is built from 17 residues. DNA for the CDR3: TGTGCCAGCAGTTTAGGGAGCGGTCACTCTGGGGCCAACGTCCTGACTTTC. It specifies CASSLGSGHSGANVLTF.

The chain recombines TRBV12-3 or TRBV12-4 with TRBJ2-4, with D possibly called TRBD1 or TRBD2 (5 bases each). The CDR3 is 13 amino acids. Trimming stripped 4 bases from V and 5 bases from J, with 9 bases between. The CDR3 DNA reads TGTGCCAGCAGTTCGGGACCGGAAAACATTCAGTACTTC. Amino acids: CASSSGPENIQYF.

J is TRBJ2-5 and V is TRBV3-1; D call uncertain. Germline CDR1 reads LGHDT; CDR2 reads YNNKEL (reference sequence). This CDR3 is 14 amino acids long. V lost 4 bases and J 2 bases, leaving 11 bases between the germline ends. The CDR3 spells CASSLQSGQETQYF. DNA of the CDR3: TGTGCCAGCAGCCTCCAATCGGGTCAAGAGACCCAGTACTTC.

As DNA, the CDR3 is TGTGCCAGCAGCCGACCAGGGGGCGTAGATGGCTACACCTTC. Translated, it gives CASSRPGGVDGYTF. This chain connects TRBV7-9 to TRBJ1-2; 8 bases match TRBD1. With V trimmed by 5 bases and J by 6 bases, 8 bases remained unmatched. This CDR3 region has 14 residues. Germline V CDR1 and CDR2: SEHNR, FQNEAQ (reference sequence).

The chain couples TRBV10-2 to TRBJ1-2; maybe TRBD1 (5 bases). The CDR3 has 14 residues. V was trimmed by 5 bases and J by 2 bases, leaving 12 bases between them. Looked up from germline, CDR1 is WSHSY and CDR2 is SAAADI. Here the CDR3 reads CASSQGLLNYGYTF. In DNA form, the CDR3 reads TGCGCCAGCAGTCAGGGACTCCTCAACTATGGCTACACCTTC.

The rearrangement uses TRBV19 and TRBJ1-1; a possible D gene is TRBD1 (5 bases). The length of the CDR3 is 15 residues. The V end lost 1 base, the J end lost 5 bases, and 14 bases lay between the germline ends. The germline V gene has CDR1 LNHDA and CDR2 SQIVND (reference sequence). The CDR3: CASSIAAGLGTEAFF. The CDR3, as DNA: TGTGCCAGTAGTATAGCGGCAGGGCTCGGGACTGAAGCTTTCTTT.

This chain links TRBV4-1 with TRBJ1-2, with 7 bases matching TRBD1. This CDR3 region has 16 residues. The V gene's germline CDR1 is MGHRA and CDR2 YSYEKL. J gave up 2 bases and V 1 base, and 7 bases lay outside the gene matches. The CDR3 here is CASSQARQGWNYGYTF. The CDR3 nucleotides read TGCGCCAGCAGCCAAGCACGACAGGGATGGAACTATGGCTACACCTTC.

J is TRBJ2-5 and V is TRBV24-1, with a possible D match to TRBD1 (6 bases). Germline assignment: CDR1 KGHDR and CDR2 SFDVKD. V was shortened by 1 base and J by 12 bases, with 8 bases between the two germline ends. CDR3 length: 11 residues. In DNA, the CDR3 is TGTGCCACCAGTGATTTCCGGGACAAGTACTTC. It encodes CATSDFRDKYF.